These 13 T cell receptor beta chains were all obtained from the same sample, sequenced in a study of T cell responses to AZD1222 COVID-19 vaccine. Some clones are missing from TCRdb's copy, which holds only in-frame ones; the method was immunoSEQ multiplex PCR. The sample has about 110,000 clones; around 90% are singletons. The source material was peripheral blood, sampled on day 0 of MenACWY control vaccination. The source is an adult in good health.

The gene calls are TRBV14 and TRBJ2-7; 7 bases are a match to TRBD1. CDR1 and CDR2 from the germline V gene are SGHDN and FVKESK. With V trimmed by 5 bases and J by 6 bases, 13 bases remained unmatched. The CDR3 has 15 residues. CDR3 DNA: TGTGCCAGCAGCGCCCCCGGGACAGCGAGCTCCGAGCAGTACTTC. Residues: CASSAPGTASSEQYF.

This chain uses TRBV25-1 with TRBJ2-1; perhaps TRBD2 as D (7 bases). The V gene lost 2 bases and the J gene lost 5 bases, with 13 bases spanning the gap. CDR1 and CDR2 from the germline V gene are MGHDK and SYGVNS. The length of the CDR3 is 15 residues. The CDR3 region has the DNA TGTGCCAGCAGTGAAGGGCGGGGGCTGAACAATGAGCAGTTCTTC. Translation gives CASSEGRGLNNEQFF.

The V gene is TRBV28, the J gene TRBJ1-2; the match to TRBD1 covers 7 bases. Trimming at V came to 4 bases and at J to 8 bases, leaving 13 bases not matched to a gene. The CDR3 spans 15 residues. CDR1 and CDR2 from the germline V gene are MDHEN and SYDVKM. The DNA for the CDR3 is TGTGCCAGCAGTTCCTTCGGACAGGATCGAGGAGGCTACACCTTC. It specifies CASSSFGQDRGGYTF.

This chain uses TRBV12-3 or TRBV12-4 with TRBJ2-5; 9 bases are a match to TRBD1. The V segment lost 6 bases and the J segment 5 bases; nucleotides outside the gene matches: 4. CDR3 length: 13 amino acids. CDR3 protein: CASRGTGRETQYF. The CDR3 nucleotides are TGTGCCAGCAGGGGGACAGGGAGGGAGACCCAGTACTTC.

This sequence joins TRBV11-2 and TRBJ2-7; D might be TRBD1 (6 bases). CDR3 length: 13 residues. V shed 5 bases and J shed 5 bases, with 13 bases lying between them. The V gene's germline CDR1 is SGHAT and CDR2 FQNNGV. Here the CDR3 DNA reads TGTGCCAGCAGCCCCTCTTGGACAGACGAGCAGTACTTC. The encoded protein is CASSPSWTDEQYF.

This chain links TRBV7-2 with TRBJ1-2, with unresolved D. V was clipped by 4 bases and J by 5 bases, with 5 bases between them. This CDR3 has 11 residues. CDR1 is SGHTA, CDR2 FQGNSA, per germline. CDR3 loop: CASSSGYGYTF. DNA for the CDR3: TGTGCCAGCAGCTCGGGTTATGGCTACACCTTC.

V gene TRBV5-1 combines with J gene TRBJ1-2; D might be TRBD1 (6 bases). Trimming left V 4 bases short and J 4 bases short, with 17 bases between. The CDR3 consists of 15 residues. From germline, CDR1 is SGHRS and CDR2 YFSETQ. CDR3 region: CASSPSPGEGYGYTF. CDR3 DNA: TGCGCCAGCAGCCCTTCACCAGGGGAGGGCTATGGCTACACCTTC.

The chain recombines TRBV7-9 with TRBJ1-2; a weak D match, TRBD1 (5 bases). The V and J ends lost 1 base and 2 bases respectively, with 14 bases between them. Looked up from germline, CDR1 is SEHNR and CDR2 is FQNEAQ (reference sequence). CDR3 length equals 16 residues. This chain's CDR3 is CASSLDGGRGNYGYTF. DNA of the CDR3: TGTGCCAGCAGCTTAGACGGGGGAAGGGGAAACTATGGCTACACCTTC.

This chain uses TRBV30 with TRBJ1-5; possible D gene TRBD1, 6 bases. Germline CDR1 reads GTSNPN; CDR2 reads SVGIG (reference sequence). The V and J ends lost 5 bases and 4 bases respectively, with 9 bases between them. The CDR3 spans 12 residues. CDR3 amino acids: CAWDQGNQPQHF. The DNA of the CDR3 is TGTGCCTGGGATCAGGGGAATCAGCCCCAGCATTTT.

CDR3 coding DNA: TGCGCCAGCAGCTTGAGGGCTCTCGCCGGGGAGCTGTTTTTT. The encoded protein is CASSLRALAGELFF. J is TRBJ2-2 and V is TRBV5-1; D gene ambiguous. Germline V gene sequence: CDR1 SGHRS, CDR2 YFSETQ. V lost 1 base and J lost 6, with 10 bases in between. This CDR3 has 14 amino acids.

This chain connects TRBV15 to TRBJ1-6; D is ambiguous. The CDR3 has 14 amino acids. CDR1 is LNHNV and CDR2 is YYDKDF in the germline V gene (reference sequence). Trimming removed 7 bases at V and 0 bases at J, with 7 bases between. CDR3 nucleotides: TGTGCCACCACGGCGGGCTCCTATAATTCACCCCTCCACTTT. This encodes CATTAGSYNSPLHF.

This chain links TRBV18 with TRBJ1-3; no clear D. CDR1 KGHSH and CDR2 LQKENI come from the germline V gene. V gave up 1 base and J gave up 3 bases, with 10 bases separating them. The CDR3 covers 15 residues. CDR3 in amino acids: CASSPRGRGGNTIYF. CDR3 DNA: TGTGCCAGCTCACCACGAGGGAGAGGTGGAAACACCATATATTTT. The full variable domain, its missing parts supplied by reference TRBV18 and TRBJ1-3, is NAGVMQNPRHLVRRRGQEARLRCSPMKGHSHVYWYRQLPEEGLKFMVYLQKENIIDESGMPKERFSAEFPKEGPSILRIQQVVRGDSAAYFCASSPRGRGGNTIYFGEGSWLTVV.

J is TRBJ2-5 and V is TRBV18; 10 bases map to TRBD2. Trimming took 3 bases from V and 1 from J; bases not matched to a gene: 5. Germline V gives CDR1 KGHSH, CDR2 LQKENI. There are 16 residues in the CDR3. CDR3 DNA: TGTGCCAGCTCACCGTGGGTAGCGGGGGGCCAAGAGACCCAGTACTTC. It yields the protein CASSPWVAGGQETQYF.